This TCR beta chain was sequenced in a study of OX40 agonist ivuxolimab in advanced cancers. Study-level points and caveats: The mean number of expanded clones was higher in CD8+ T cells than in CD4+.

At baseline, cycle 4 day 1, and cycle 7 day 1, blood was sampled. This clone was picked up one time. What it binds is not known. Sequenced by immunoSEQ multiplex PCR; TCRdb stores in-frame clones only, minus some. Counted here are 75,000 to 95,000 clones, 80% to 95% occurring once; the ten biggest clones make up around 0.5%. CDR3 length: 13 amino acids. The chain combines TRBV21-1 with TRBJ2-7. TRBV21-1 is designated a pseudogene. This sample comprised CD4+ or CD8+ T cells sorted from blood, obtained in a trial of the OX40 agonist ivuxolimab. The sequence derives from an adult with an advanced solid tumor such as melanoma, head and neck, liver or kidney cancer. The CDR3 region is CASSKAEPYEQYF. In nucleotides, the CDR3 is TGTGCCAGCAGCAAAGCCGAACCCTACGAGCAGTACTTC.